This T cell receptor (beta chain) is from a study of shared clonotypes between healthy human individuals. The method was immunoSEQ multiplex PCR; TCRdb's version includes in-frame clones alone and lacks a portion of them. Here the sample spans about 470,000 clones, roughly three quarters being singletons. General study results and limits: Deeper or shallower sequencing was expected to change how clonotypes are shared among donors. Investigators collected only blood, and repertoires in tissues likely differ.

About this clone: Its cognate antigen is unknown.

The TCR was taken from a woman aged 40 to 55 in good health. Some clones in this sample may be carry-over from other donors' samples. Source material: PBMCs.

The CDR3 region has the DNA TGTGCCAGCTCACCAGCGGGACAGGGGACGCCTGGGTTCTTACCAAACACCGGGGAGCTGTTTTTT. Its protein is CASSPAGQGTPGFLPNTGELFF. The chain carries TRBV18 and TRBJ2-2, with 10 bases aligning to TRBD1. Germline V gives CDR1 KGHSH, CDR2 LQKENI. The V and J ends lost 2 bases and 2 bases, in that order; junction bases with no gene match: 20. The CDR3 extends over 22 amino acids.